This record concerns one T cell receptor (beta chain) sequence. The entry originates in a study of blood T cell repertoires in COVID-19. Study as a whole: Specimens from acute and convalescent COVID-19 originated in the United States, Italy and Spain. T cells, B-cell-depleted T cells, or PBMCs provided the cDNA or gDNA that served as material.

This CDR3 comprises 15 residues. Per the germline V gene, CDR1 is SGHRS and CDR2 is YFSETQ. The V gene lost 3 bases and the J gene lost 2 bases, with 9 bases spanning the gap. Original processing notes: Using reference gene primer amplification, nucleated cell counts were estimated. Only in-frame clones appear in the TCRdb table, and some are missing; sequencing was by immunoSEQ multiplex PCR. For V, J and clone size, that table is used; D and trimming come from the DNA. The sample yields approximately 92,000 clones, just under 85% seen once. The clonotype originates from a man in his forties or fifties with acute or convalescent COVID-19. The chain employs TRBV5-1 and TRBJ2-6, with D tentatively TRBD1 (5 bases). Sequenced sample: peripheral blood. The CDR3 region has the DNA TGCGCCAGCAGCTGGGCAGGGACTGGGGCCAACGTCCTGACTTTC. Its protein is CASSWAGTGANVLTF.